The clone carrying this T cell receptor beta chain showed up just once. The data were produced by immunoSEQ multiplex PCR, yet TCRdb's version contains in-frame clones alone and is incomplete. The sample gives roughly 250,000 clones, around nine tenths of which show up once; 2% to 2.5% is in the top ten. The sample originates from a study of blood T cell repertoires in COVID-19. The TCR sequence derives from a woman between 40 and 55 years old who had recovered from COVID-19. The sequenced sample was peripheral blood.

DNA of the CDR3: TGTGCCAGCAGTCCGAGACTAGCGTCTAATTTCCGCAATGAGCAGTTCTTC. The encoded protein is CASSPRLASNFRNEQFF. The chain is built from TRBV27 and TRBJ2-1; 8 positions agree with TRBD2. The germline V gene has CDR1 MNHEY and CDR2 SMNVEV (reference sequence). The CDR3 sequence is 17 residues long. The trim removed 5 bases at V and 6 bases at J, leaving 15 bases unmatched.